This passage covers 24 T cell receptor beta chains from one sample sequenced in a study of CD8+ T cells in alopecia areata listed by TCRdb under 2018. Library generation was performed with the immunoSEQ multiplex PCR assay. To provide template for TCR sequencing, every sample had RNA extracted and reverse transcribed into cDNA. The table was pulled from immuneACCESS by TCRdb, which kept in-frame rearrangements only. Such tables lose some clones; where checked, under half of the loss comes from unresolved V genes, and the rest has no known cause. Recorded for this sample are about 200,000 clones; 45% to 70% of them occurred a single time. Roughly 5.3% of the sample is in the top ten clones. The sample consisted of CD8+ T cells sorted from blood. These receptors were obtained from a human donor in good health.

This sequence joins TRBV10-3 and TRBJ1-5; D is unresolved. Trimming stripped 6 bases from V and 2 bases from J, with 11 bases between. The CDR3 has 14 residues. Germline V gene data show CDR1 as ENHRY and CDR2 as SYGVKD. In nucleotides, the CDR3 is TGTGCCATCAGCGGAGAAAATGGCAATCAGCCCCAGCATTTT. Amino acid sequence: CAISGENGNQPQHF.

The V and J genes are TRBV27 and TRBJ2-3, with D uncertain. V was pared by 3 bases and J by 3 bases, with 7 bases between. Germline CDR1 and CDR2: MNHEY and SMNVEV (reference sequence). The CDR3 is 13 residues long. The CDR3 reads CASSFRTTDTQYF. Written as DNA, the CDR3 is TGTGCCAGCAGTTTCCGGACGACAGATACGCAGTATTTT.

The chain couples TRBV29-1 to TRBJ1-2; no reliable D call. V lost 3 bases, J lost 8 bases, and 10 bases lay in between. This CDR3 spans 11 amino acids. The germline V gene encodes CDR1 SQVTM and CDR2 ANQGSEA. Here the CDR3 DNA reads TGCAGCGTTGAGGCAGCCGAAGGCTACACCTTC. Protein sequence: CSVEAAEGYTF.

The sample holds a few counts of this clone. The V gene is TRBV29-1, the J gene TRBJ2-2; D may be TRBD1 or TRBD2 (5 bases each). Trimming stripped 6 bases from V and 3 bases from J, with 20 bases between. This CDR3 is built from 16 residues. Germline CDR1 SQVTM, CDR2 ANQGSEA. The DNA for the CDR3 is TGCAGCGTGCCTAAGGAAAGAGGGGCGGACACCGGGGAGCTGTTTTTT. Amino acids: CSVPKERGADTGELFF.

Of note for this clone: The sample has other DNA sequences that encode this CDR3 too. J is TRBJ2-7 and V is TRBV5-6; D is ambiguous. From germline, CDR1 is SGHDT and CDR2 YYEEEE. The CDR3 has 13 amino acids. V shed 0 bases and J shed 1 base, with 5 bases lying between them. CDR3 sequence reads: CASSLDGSYEQYF. The CDR3 coding sequence is TGTGCCAGCAGCTTGGATGGGTCCTACGAGCAGTACTTC.

This clone was found a few times. This rearrangement joins TRBV27 to TRBJ2-7, with 9 bases lining up with TRBD1. V trimming: 3 bases; J trimming: 4 bases; junction bases outside the gene matches: 4. CDR3 size: 14 residues. CDR1 and CDR2 (germline): MNHEY, SMNVEV (reference sequence). CDR3 amino acids: CASSLGQGRYEQYF. CDR3 bases: TGTGCCAGCAGTTTGGGACAGGGTCGGTACGAGCAGTACTTC.

For the CDR3, the DNA is TGCGCCAGCAGCCGCGGGACAAGCTCCTACAATGAGCAGTTCTTC. Translated, it gives CASSRGTSSYNEQFF. V usage is TRBV4-1 and J usage is TRBJ2-1; D may be TRBD1 or TRBD2 (6 bases each). This CDR3 comprises 15 residues. CDR1 MGHRA and CDR2 YSYEKL come from the germline V gene. Trimming took off 4 bases at V and 0 bases at J, with 10 bases between the two ends.

This chain connects TRBV15 to TRBJ1-5; a possible D gene is TRBD1 (6 bases). This CDR3 spans 18 amino acids. V dropped 1 base and J dropped 7 bases, with 23 bases sitting between them. Looked up from germline, CDR1 is LNHNV and CDR2 is YYDKDF (reference sequence). CDR3 protein: CATSRVFRQARGPQPQHF. For the CDR3, the DNA is TGTGCCACCAGCAGAGTCTTTCGACAGGCTAGAGGGCCACAGCCCCAGCATTTT.

The J gene is TRBJ1-3, the V gene TRBV4-1, with 8 bases lining up with TRBD1. The V segment lost 8 bases and the J segment 0 bases; nucleotides outside the gene matches: 3. CDR1 and CDR2 (germline): MGHRA, YSYEKL. The CDR3 loop spans 14 amino acids. DNA for the CDR3: TGCGCCAGCGGACAGGGCGGCTCTGGAAACACCATATATTTT. Translating it yields CASGQGGSGNTIYF.

The J gene is TRBJ1-1, the V gene TRBV29-1; D ambiguous. CDR3 length equals 12 residues. Trimming left V 4 bases short and J 5 bases short, with 11 bases between. The germline V gene encodes CDR1 SQVTM and CDR2 ANQGSEA. CDR3 sequence (DNA): TGCAGCGTTGGGCCAGATATAACTGAAGCTTTCTTT. Translating gives CSVGPDITEAFF.

The chain is built from TRBV15 and TRBJ2-5; maybe TRBD2 (6 bases). The germline V gene encodes CDR1 LNHNV and CDR2 YYDKDF (reference sequence). The V end was cut by 1 base, the J end by 3 bases, with 15 bases between. The CDR3 has 16 residues. The CDR3 coding sequence is TGTGCCACCAGCAGAGTCGGGGGAACTAGAGAAGAGACCCAGTACTTC. This encodes CATSRVGGTREETQYF.

This clone was counted only a few times. The rearrangement links TRBV4-1 to TRBJ2-3; D may be TRBD2 (5 bases). The CDR3 is 15 residues long. Between the trimmed V and J ends, which lost 1 base and 2 bases, there was a span of 10 bases. Germline V gene lookup returns CDR1 MGHRA and CDR2 YSYEKL. The CDR3 nucleotides are TGCGCCAGCAGCCAAGGCGAGAGGGCCACAGATACGCAGTATTTT. It is translated as CASSQGERATDTQYF.

The chain joins TRBV7-8 to TRBJ2-6, with unresolved D. This CDR3 is 14 amino acids long. CDR1 and CDR2 (germline): SGHVS, FQNEAQ. Trimming cost V 3 bases and J 2 bases, with 5 bases left between them. The CDR3 sequence is CASSFSAGANVLTF. CDR3 nucleotide sequence: TGTGCCAGCAGCTTCTCGGCTGGGGCCAACGTCCTGACTTTC.

This chain uses TRBV5-1 with TRBJ2-7; D might be TRBD1 or TRBD2, each matching 5 bases. The germline CDR1 and CDR2 sequences are SGHRS and YFSETQ. This CDR3 has 11 amino acids. Trimming pared 0 bases from V and 9 bases from J, leaving 7 bases between. CDR3 in amino acids: CASSLGDAQYF. Here the CDR3 DNA reads TGCGCCAGCAGCTTGGGGGACGCGCAGTACTTC. The variable domain in full, completed from reference TRBV5-1 and TRBJ2-7, reads KAGVTQTPRYLIKTRGQQVTLSCSPISGHRSVSWYQQTPGQGLQFLFEYFSETQRNKGNFPGRFSGRQFSNSRSEMNVSTLELGDSALYLCASSLGDAQYFGPGTRLTVT.

The J gene is TRBJ1-2, the V gene TRBV29-1; perhaps TRBD1 as D (6 bases). The germline V and J ends were trimmed by 3 bases and 4 bases, with 18 bases remaining between them. Germline CDR1 is SQVTM and CDR2 is ANQGSEA. This CDR3 comprises 15 residues. The CDR3 protein is CSVDIRGQGGYGYTF. The CDR3 DNA sequence: TGCAGCGTTGATATACGGGGGCAGGGCGGCTATGGCTACACCTTC. Using reference TRBV29-1 and TRBJ1-2 for the parts outside the CDR3, the full variable domain is SAVISQKPSRDICQRGTSLTIQCQVDSQVTMMFWYRQQPGQSLTLIATANQGSEATYESGFVIDKFPISRPNLTFSTLTVSNMSPEDSSIYLCSVDIRGQGGYGYTFGSGTRLTVV.

This clone was seen only once. V usage is TRBV27 and J usage is TRBJ1-6, with D unresolved. CDR1 and CDR2 (germline): MNHEY, SMNVEV (reference sequence). V gave up 8 bases and J gave up 5 bases, with 10 bases separating them. This CDR3 contains 13 residues. The CDR3 sequence is CASAGRNNSPLHF. As DNA, the CDR3 is TGTGCCAGCGCCGGACGGAATAATTCACCCCTCCACTTT.

This clone was picked up a small number of times. The gene calls are TRBV9 and TRBJ2-7; D is ambiguous. CDR1 is SGDLS and CDR2 is YYNGEE in the germline V gene. The CDR3 extends over 16 amino acids. Trimming pared 0 bases from V and 0 bases from J, leaving 13 bases between. CDR3 sequence (DNA): TGTGCCAGCAGCGTAGAGTCGACGGCCAGCTCCTACGAGCAGTACTTC. This sequence encodes CASSVESTASSYEQYF. Variable domain in full (rest from reference TRBV9 and TRBJ2-7): DSGVTQTPKHLITATGQRVTLRCSPRSGDLSVYWYQQSLDQGLQFLIQYYNGEERAKGNILERFSAQQFPDLHSELNLSSLELGDSALYFCASSVESTASSYEQYFGPGTRLTVT.

The chain recombines TRBV29-1 with TRBJ1-4; maybe TRBD1 (5 bases). V lost 0 bases, J lost 7 bases, and 15 bases lay in between. The CDR3 is 15 amino acids. Germline V gene sequence: CDR1 SQVTM, CDR2 ANQGSEA. CDR3 in amino acids: CSVEEGRGLGEKLFF. CDR3 bases: TGCAGCGTTGAAGAAGGAAGGGGACTGGGTGAAAAACTGTTTTTT. Full variable domain (outside the CDR3, taken from reference TRBV29-1 and TRBJ1-4): SAVISQKPSRDICQRGTSLTIQCQVDSQVTMMFWYRQQPGQSLTLIATANQGSEATYESGFVIDKFPISRPNLTFSTLTVSNMSPEDSSIYLCSVEEGRGLGEKLFFGSGTQLSVL.

This chain links TRBV2 with TRBJ2-5; D call uncertain. The CDR3 extends over 12 amino acids. Trimming cost V 6 bases and J 5 bases, with 10 bases left between them. Germline V gene data show CDR1 as SNHLY and CDR2 as FYNNEI. The CDR3 coding sequence is TGTGCCAGCAGCGTGCCACTCGAGACCCAGTACTTC. This codes for CASSVPLETQYF.

This clone was seen just once. The chain uses TRBV29-1 and TRBJ2-7, with a possible D match to TRBD2 (5 bases). Germline V lookup: CDR1 SQVTM, CDR2 ANQGSEA. Trimming stripped 1 base from V and 12 bases from J, with 13 bases between. This CDR3 region has 11 residues. CDR3 nucleotide sequence: TGCAGCGTTGAAGTAGAAGGGAGTGCGTACTTC. Protein product: CSVEVEGSAYF.

The chain has TRBV2 and TRBJ1-4, with D tentatively TRBD1 (5 bases). The ends were cut back, 4 bases at V and 5 bases at J, with 14 bases in the middle. The CDR3 consists of 15 residues. Germline V lookup: CDR1 SNHLY, CDR2 FYNNEI. CDR3 nucleotide sequence: TGTGCCAGCAGTGGAACCGGGACGGTAAATGAAAAACTGTTTTTT. Translated, it gives CASSGTGTVNEKLFF. Full variable domain (missing parts from reference TRBV2 and TRBJ1-4): EPEVTQTPSHQVTQMGQEVILRCVPISNHLYFYWYRQILGQKVEFLVSFYNNEISEKSEIFDDQFSVERPDGSNFTLKIRSTKLEDSAMYFCASSGTGTVNEKLFFGSGTQLSVL.

Of note for this clone: Other DNA sequences in the same sample also yield this CDR3. This rearrangement joins TRBV27 to TRBJ1-1; a possible D gene is TRBD1 (6 bases). Trimming removed 6 bases from V and 1 base from J, with 9 bases in between. Looked up from germline, CDR1 is MNHEY and CDR2 is SMNVEV (reference sequence). The CDR3 sequence is 13 residues long. The CDR3 here is CASSWGANTEAFF. CDR3 DNA: TGTGCCAGCAGCTGGGGGGCGAACACTGAAGCTTTCTTT.

The J gene is TRBJ2-7, the V gene TRBV30; D call uncertain. The CDR3 is 15 residues long. CDR1 and CDR2 (germline): GTSNPN, SVGIG (reference sequence). Trimming stripped 5 bases from V and 2 bases from J, with 19 bases between. CDR3 sequence: CAWVAPGSPAYEQYF. The CDR3 DNA reads TGTGCCTGGGTAGCCCCGGGCTCCCCGGCCTACGAGCAGTACTTC. Filled out from reference TRBV30 and TRBJ2-7, the complete variable domain reads SQTIHQWPATLVQPVGSPLSLECTVEGTSNPNLYWYRQAAGRGLQLLFYSVGIGQISSEVPQNLSASRPQDRQFILSSKKLLLSDSGFYLCAWVAPGSPAYEQYFGPGTRLTVT.

This chain joins TRBV5-6 and TRBJ1-1; D uncertain. V was pared by 1 base and J by 6 bases, with 7 bases between. CDR3 size: 12 residues. Germline V gene data show CDR1 as SGHDT and CDR2 as YYEEEE. The CDR3 coding sequence is TGTGCCAGCAGCTTGCGGACTCCTGAAGCTTTCTTT. Protein sequence: CASSLRTPEAFF. Full variable domain (rest looked up from reference TRBV5-6 and TRBJ1-1): DAGVTQSPTHLIKTRGQQVTLRCSPKSGHDTVSWYQQALGQGPQFIFQYYEEEERQRGNFPDRFSGHQFPNYSSELNVNALLLGDSALYLCASSLRTPEAFFGQGTRLTVV.